The 15 T cell receptor beta chains presented below share a single source sample, sequenced in a study of lymphopenia after photon versus proton radiotherapy (dated 2019 in TCRdb). Library prep was done by the immunoSEQ multiplex PCR assay. The table was pulled from immuneACCESS by TCRdb, which kept in-frame rearrangements only. Such tables lose some clones; where checked, under half of the loss comes from unresolved V genes, and the rest has no known cause. For this sample there are about 160,000 clones; roughly nine tenths appear just once. The ten largest clones represent around 5% of the sample. The sample was peripheral blood, taken from a patient treated with photon-based radiotherapy. These receptors were taken from a man in his fifties or sixties with gastric cancer.

The rearrangement uses TRBV9 and TRBJ2-2; 9 bases match TRBD1. J was trimmed by 7 bases and V by 4 bases; bases with no gene match: 11. The CDR3 length is 16 residues. Germline V gene sequence: CDR1 SGDLS, CDR2 YYNGEE. In nucleotides, the CDR3 is TGTGCCAGCAGCCCACTGCCGGGACAGGGTTTCGGGGAGCTGTTTTTT. Protein sequence: CASSPLPGQGFGELFF.

The chain couples TRBV9 to TRBJ2-7; 8 nucleotides match TRBD1. J was trimmed by 0 bases and V by 4 bases; bases with no gene match: 6. The CDR3 runs 15 residues. Germline V gene lookup returns CDR1 SGDLS and CDR2 YYNGEE. Here the CDR3 reads CASSLGTGDSYEQYF. The CDR3 nucleotides are TGTGCCAGCAGCCTAGGGACAGGCGACTCCTACGAGCAGTACTTC.

V and J are TRBV7-8 and TRBJ2-3; TRBD1 agrees at 8 bases. J lost 2 bases, V lost 1 base, and 2 bases had no gene match. From germline, CDR1 is SGHVS and CDR2 FQNEAQ. This CDR3 has 15 amino acids. CDR3 protein: CASSLDRGDTDTQYF. The CDR3 region has the DNA TGTGCCAGCAGCTTAGACAGGGGGGACACAGATACGCAGTATTTT. The whole variable domain, remainder taken from reference TRBV7-8 and TRBJ2-3, is GAGVSQSPRYKVAKRGQDVALRCDPISGHVSLFWYQQALGQGPEFLTYFQNEAQLDKSGLPSDRFFAERPEGSVSTLKIQRTQQEDSAVYLCASSLDRGDTDTQYFGPGTRLTVL.

The chain recombines TRBV19 with TRBJ2-1; D ambiguous. Germline CDR1 and CDR2: LNHDA and SQIVND (reference sequence). Trimming took off 4 bases at V and 6 bases at J, with 4 bases between the two ends. This CDR3 has 11 residues. This CDR3 is CASSTGNEQFF. CDR3 DNA sequence: TGTGCCAGTAGTACGGGCAATGAGCAGTTCTTC.

The chain is built from TRBV27 and TRBJ1-2; perhaps TRBD1 as D (5 bases). Trimming took off 2 bases at V and 8 bases at J, with 15 bases between the two ends. This CDR3 is built from 14 residues. Germline V lookup: CDR1 MNHEY, CDR2 SMNVEV (reference sequence). In DNA form, the CDR3 reads TGTGCCAGCAGTTTAAGTCGGGGCGGTCTCGGCTACACCTTC. Translated, it gives CASSLSRGGLGYTF.

This chain joins TRBV6-5 and TRBJ1-1, with TRBD1 matching over 11 bases. This CDR3 is built from 14 residues. CDR1 and CDR2 from the germline V gene are MNHEY and SVGAGI. J gave up 4 bases and V 4 bases, and 2 bases lay outside the gene matches. The CDR3 DNA reads as TGTGCCAGCAGTTTGGACAGGGGGCCCACTGAAGCTTTCTTT. Translating it yields CASSLDRGPTEAFF.

The CDR3, as DNA: TGTGCCAGCAGCTTGGTGGCAAAAGAGCAGTTCTTC. The encoded protein is CASSLVAKEQFF. V is TRBV5-4 and J is TRBJ2-1, with D uncertain. The CDR3 loop spans 12 amino acids. Trimming cost V 0 bases and J 10 bases, with 8 bases left between them. The germline CDR1 and CDR2 sequences are SGHNT and YYREEE (reference sequence).

V gene TRBV20-1 combines with J gene TRBJ2-3; no clear D gene. The CDR3 totals 10 residues. Germline-derived CDR1 and CDR2 are DFQATT and SNEGSKA (reference sequence). CDR3 in DNA: TGCAGCCTTAGCACAGATACGCAGTATTTT. As protein: CSLSTDTQYF.

The genes are TRBV18 and TRBJ1-1; D possibly corresponds to TRBD1 (5 bases). Germline assignment: CDR1 KGHSH and CDR2 LQKENI. Trimming pared 4 bases from V and 8 bases from J, leaving 14 bases between. The CDR3 totals 13 residues. In nucleotides, the CDR3 is TGTGCCAGCTCACAATTCCGGGACGGGGAAGCTTTCTTT. Translated: CASSQFRDGEAFF.

This clone was seen just once. The chain recombines TRBV7-8 with TRBJ2-3; D is undetermined. This CDR3 has 12 amino acids. Germline CDR1 SGHVS, CDR2 FQNEAQ. V lost 3 bases to trimming and J lost 6 bases, with 7 bases between them. DNA for the CDR3: TGTGCCAGCAGCTTCTACGAGGATACGCAGTATTTT. This translates into CASSFYEDTQYF.

V and J are TRBV29-1 and TRBJ2-4; D is undetermined. Trimming stripped 2 bases from V and 1 base from J, with 6 bases between. In germline, CDR1 is SQVTM, CDR2 ANQGSEA. The CDR3 is made up of 13 amino acids. CDR3 DNA sequence: TGCAGCGTTGAAACACAGGCCAAAAACATTCAGTACTTC. The encoded protein is CSVETQAKNIQYF.

The rearrangement joins TRBV5-6 to TRBJ2-1; 9 bases are shared with TRBD2. Trimming took 3 bases from V and 1 from J; bases not matched to a gene: 2. The CDR3 loop spans 15 amino acids. Looked up from germline, CDR1 is SGHDT and CDR2 is YYEEEE. The CDR3 DNA reads as TGTGCCAGCAGCTCCAGCGGGGGGTCCTACAATGAGCAGTTCTTC. Translation gives CASSSSGGSYNEQFF.

The V and J genes are TRBV4-2 and TRBJ2-7; TRBD2 is a possible D gene (6 bases). Between the trimmed V and J ends, which lost 1 base and 0 bases, there was a span of 7 bases. The germline V gene has CDR1 LGHNA and CDR2 YNFKEQ. This CDR3 is 14 amino acids long. Here the CDR3 reads CASSQGGDSYEQYF. For the CDR3, the DNA is TGTGCCAGCAGCCAAGGCGGGGACTCCTACGAGCAGTACTTC.

This rearrangement joins TRBV19 to TRBJ2-3; 8 positions match TRBD2. The trim removed 4 bases at V and 4 bases at J, leaving 1 base unmatched. CDR1 LNHDA and CDR2 SQIVND come from the germline V gene (reference sequence). The CDR3 loop spans 13 amino acids. The CDR3 nucleotides are TGTGCCAGTAGTACGGGACTAGCAGATACGCAGTATTTT. Its translation is CASSTGLADTQYF. Full variable domain (rest looked up from reference TRBV19 and TRBJ2-3): DGGITQSPKYLFRKEGQNVTLSCEQNLNHDAMYWYRQDPGQGLRLIYYSQIVNDFQKGDIAEGYSVSREKKESFPLTVTSAQKNPTAFYLCASSTGLADTQYFGPGTRLTVL.

The chain recombines TRBV13 with TRBJ2-7; 11 nucleotides line up with TRBD2. The CDR3 contains 14 residues. J lost 4 bases, V lost 3 bases, and 2 bases had no gene match. The germline gives CDR1 PRHDT, CDR2 FYEKMQ (reference sequence). The DNA for the CDR3 is TGTGCCAGCAGCTTGGCTAGCGGGGGGTACGAGCAGTACTTC. This translates into CASSLASGGYEQYF.